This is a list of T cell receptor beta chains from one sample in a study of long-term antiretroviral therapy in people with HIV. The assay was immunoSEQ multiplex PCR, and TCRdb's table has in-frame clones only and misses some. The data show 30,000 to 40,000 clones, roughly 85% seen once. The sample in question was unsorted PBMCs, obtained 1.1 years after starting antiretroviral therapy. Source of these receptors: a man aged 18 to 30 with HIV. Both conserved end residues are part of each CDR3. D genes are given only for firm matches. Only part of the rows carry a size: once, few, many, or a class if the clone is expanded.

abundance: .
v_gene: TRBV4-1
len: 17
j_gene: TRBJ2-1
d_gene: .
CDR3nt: TGCGCCAGCAGCCCAAATCTGGGGCTGTTATCCTACAATGAGCAGTTCTTC
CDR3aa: CASSPNLGLLSYNEQFF

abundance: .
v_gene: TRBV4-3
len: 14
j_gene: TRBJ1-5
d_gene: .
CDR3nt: TGCGCCAGCAGCCAAGATGCGGAGAATCAGCCCCAGCATTTT
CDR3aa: CASSQDAENQPQHF

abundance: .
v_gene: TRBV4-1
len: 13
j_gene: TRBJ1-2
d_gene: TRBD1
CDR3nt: TGCGCCAGCAGCCAGGACAGGGTTGGCGGCTACACCTTC
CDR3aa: CASSQDRVGGYTF

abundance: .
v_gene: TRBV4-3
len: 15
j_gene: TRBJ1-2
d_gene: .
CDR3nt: TGCGCCAGCAGCCAAGTGCAGGCGGGGAACTATGGCTACACCTTC
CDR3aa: CASSQVQAGNYGYTF

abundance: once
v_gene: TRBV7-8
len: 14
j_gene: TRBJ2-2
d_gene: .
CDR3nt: TGTGCCAGCAGAAGGGGGGCAGGGGCCGGGGAGCTGTTTTTT
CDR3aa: CASRRGAGAGELFF

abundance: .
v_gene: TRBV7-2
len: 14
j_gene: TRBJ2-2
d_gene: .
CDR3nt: TGTGCCAGCACAAGTACTGGGGGTCGCGGGGAGCTGTTTTTT
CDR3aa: CASTSTGGRGELFF

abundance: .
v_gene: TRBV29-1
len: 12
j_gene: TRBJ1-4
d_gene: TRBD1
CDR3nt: TGCAGCGTTACAGGGGGGTATGAAAAACTGTTTTTT
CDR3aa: CSVTGGYEKLFF

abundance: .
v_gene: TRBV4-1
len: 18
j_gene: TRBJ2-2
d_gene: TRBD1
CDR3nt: TGCGCCAGCAGCCAGTCGGGACAGGGGAAAGGTAGAAACGGGGAGCTGTTTTTT
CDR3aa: CASSQSGQGKGRNGELFF

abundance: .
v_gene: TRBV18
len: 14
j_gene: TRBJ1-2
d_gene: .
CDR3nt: TGTGCCAGCTCACCAGGGTCAGCATACTATGGCTACACCTTC
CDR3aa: CASSPGSAYYGYTF

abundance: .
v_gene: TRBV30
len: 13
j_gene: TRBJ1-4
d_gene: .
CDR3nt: TGTGCCTGGAGTAGACAGCTCGGTGAAAAACTGTTTTTT
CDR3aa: CAWSRQLGEKLFF

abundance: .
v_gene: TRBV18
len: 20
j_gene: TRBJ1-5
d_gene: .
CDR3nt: TGTGCCAGCTCACCATCCGGGCCTCCCTCAAAATCGGGAAGCAATCAGCCCCAGCATTTT
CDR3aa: CASSPSGPPSKSGSNQPQHF

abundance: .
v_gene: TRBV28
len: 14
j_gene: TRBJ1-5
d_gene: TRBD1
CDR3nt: TGTGCCAGCAGAACCGGGACAGACAATCAGCCCCAGCATTTT
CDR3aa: CASRTGTDNQPQHF

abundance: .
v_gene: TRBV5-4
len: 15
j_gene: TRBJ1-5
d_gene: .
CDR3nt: TGTGCCAGCAGCTGGGGGGGGAAAGTTGGGCAGCCCCAGCATTTT
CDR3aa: CASSWGGKVGQPQHF

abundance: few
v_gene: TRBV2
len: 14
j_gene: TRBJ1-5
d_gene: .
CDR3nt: TGTGCCAGCAGTGACGCCGGAAAGCATCAGCCCCAGCATTTT
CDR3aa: CASSDAGKHQPQHF

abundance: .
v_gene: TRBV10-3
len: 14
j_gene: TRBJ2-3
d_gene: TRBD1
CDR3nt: TGTGCCATCATGGGGGACAGCCACACAGATACGCAGTATTTT
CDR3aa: CAIMGDSHTDTQYF

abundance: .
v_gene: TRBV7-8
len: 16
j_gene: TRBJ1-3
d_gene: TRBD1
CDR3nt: TGTGCCAGCAGCTTAACAGGACAGGACTCTGGAAACACCATATATTTT
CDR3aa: CASSLTGQDSGNTIYF

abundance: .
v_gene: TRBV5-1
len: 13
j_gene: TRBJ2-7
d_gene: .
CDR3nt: TGCGCCAGCAGCCAAACTGGAGACTACGAGCAGTACTTC
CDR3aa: CASSQTGDYEQYF

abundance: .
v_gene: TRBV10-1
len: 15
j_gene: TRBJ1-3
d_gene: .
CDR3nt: TGCGCCAGCAGTGATCCGGACCTCTCTGGAAACACCATATATTTT
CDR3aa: CASSDPDLSGNTIYF

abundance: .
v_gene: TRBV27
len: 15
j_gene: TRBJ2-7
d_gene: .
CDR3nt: TGTGCCAGCAGTTTCGGTGTTTATTATTCCGACGAGCAGTACTTC
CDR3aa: CASSFGVYYSDEQYF

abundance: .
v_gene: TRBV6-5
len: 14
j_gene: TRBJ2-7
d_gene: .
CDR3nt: TGTGCCAGCAGTTACTCGGGTGGGGGCTACGAGCAGTACTTC
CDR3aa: CASSYSGGGYEQYF

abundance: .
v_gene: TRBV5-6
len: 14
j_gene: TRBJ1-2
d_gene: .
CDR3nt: TGTGCCAGCAGTCTTGGTCCGGGGGGCAGGGGCTACACCTTC
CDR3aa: CASSLGPGGRGYTF

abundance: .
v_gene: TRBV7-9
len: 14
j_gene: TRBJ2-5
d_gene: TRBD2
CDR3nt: TGTGCCAGCAGTGGGGGAGGGGCGCGGGAGACCCAGTACTTC
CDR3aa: CASSGGGARETQYF

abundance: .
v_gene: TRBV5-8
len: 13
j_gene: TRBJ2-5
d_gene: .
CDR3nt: TGTGCCAGCAGCCCAGACGGACTGGGGACCCAGTACTTC
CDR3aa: CASSPDGLGTQYF

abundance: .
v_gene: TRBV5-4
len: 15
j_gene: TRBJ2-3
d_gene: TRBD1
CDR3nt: TGTGCCAGCAGCTTCCGGGACAGGGGGCTAGATACGCAGTATTTT
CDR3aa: CASSFRDRGLDTQYF

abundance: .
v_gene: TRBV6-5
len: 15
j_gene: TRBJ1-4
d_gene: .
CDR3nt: TGTGCCAGCAGTTACTCGCTCCAGGGGCACGAAAAACTGTTTTTT
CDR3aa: CASSYSLQGHEKLFF

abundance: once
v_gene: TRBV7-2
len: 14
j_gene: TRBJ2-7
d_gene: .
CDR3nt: TGTGCCAGCAGCCGCGGTATGTCTGGCGACGAGCAGTACTTC
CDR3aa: CASSRGMSGDEQYF

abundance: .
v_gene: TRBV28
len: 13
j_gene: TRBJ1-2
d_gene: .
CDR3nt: TGTGCCAGCACGGACAAAACGGACTATGGCTACACCTTC
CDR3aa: CASTDKTDYGYTF

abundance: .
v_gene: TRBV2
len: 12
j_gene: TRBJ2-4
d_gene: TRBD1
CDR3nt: TGTGCCAGTGGGACAGGCGTTAACATTCAGTACTTC
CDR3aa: CASGTGVNIQYF

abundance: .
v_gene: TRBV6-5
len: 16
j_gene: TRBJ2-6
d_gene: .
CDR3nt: TGTGCCAGCAGTTTTGGCGGGCGTCCGGGGGCCAACGTCCTGACTTTC
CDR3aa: CASSFGGRPGANVLTF

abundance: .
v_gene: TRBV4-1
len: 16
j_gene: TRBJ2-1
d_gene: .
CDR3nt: TGCGCCAGCAGCCGCTCGGGGCGGGAAGTCTACAATGAGCAGTTCTTC
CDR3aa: CASSRSGREVYNEQFF

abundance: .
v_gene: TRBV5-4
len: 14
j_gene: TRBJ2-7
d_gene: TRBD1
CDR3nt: TGTGCCAGCAGCCAGGGACAGGGTTCCTACGAGCAGTACTTC
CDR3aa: CASSQGQGSYEQYF

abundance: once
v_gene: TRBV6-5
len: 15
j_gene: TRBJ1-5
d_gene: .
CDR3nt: TGTGCCAGCAGTCCTGTAATCAGATCCAATCAGCCCCAGCATTTT
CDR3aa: CASSPVIRSNQPQHF

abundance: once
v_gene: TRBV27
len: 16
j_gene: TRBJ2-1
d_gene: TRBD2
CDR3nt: TGTGCCAGCAGTTTATCGGTCGGGAGGGTCGGTAATGAGCAGTTCTTC
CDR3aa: CASSLSVGRVGNEQFF

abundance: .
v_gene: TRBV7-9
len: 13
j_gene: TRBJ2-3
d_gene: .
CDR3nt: TGTGCCAGCAGCTCATCTCTCTTAGATACGCAGTATTTT
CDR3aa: CASSSSLLDTQYF

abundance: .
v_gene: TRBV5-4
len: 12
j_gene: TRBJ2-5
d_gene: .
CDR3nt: TGTGCCAGCAGCTCGGGCCAAGAGACCCAGTACTTC
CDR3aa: CASSSGQETQYF

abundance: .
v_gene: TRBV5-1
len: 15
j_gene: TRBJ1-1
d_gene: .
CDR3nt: TGCGCCAGCAGCGTAGGTGGGGCTAGGAGCTCTGAAGCTTTCTTT
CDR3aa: CASSVGGARSSEAFF

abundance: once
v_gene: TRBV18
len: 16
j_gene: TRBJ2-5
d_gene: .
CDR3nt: TGTGCCAGCTCTCTCGGAGGGCCCTTCCGAGGGGAGACCCAGTACTTC
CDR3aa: CASSLGGPFRGETQYF

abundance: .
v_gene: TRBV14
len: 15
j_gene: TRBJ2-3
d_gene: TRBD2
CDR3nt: TGTGCCAGCAGCGGAGCCCCGGGGGGAGCAGATACGCAGTATTTT
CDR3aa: CASSGAPGGADTQYF

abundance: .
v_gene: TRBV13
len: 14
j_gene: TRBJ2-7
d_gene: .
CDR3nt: TGTGCCAGCAGCTTAGTCACAGGGGGGGACGAGCAGTACTTC
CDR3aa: CASSLVTGGDEQYF

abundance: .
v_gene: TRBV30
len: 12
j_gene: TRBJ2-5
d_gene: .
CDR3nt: TGTGCCTGTCGAGGGGTAGGAGAGACCCAGTACTTC
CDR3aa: CACRGVGETQYF

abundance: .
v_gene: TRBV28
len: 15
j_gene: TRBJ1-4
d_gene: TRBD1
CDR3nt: TGTGCCAGCAGTGAACAGGGGGCGGATGGTGAAAAACTGTTTTTT
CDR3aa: CASSEQGADGEKLFF

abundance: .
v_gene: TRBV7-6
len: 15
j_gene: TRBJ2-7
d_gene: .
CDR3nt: TGTGCCAGCAGCTCAAACCTCGGGCTTAGGGACGAGCAGTACTTC
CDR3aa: CASSSNLGLRDEQYF

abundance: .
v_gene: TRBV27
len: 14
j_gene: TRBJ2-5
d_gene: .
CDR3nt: TGTGCCAGCAGTATCTTTGGGGTTCAAGAGACCCAGTACTTC
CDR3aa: CASSIFGVQETQYF

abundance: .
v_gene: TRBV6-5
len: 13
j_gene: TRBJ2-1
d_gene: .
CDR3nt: TGTGCCAGCAGGGACAGTGGTAGGAATGAGCAGTTCTTC
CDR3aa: CASRDSGRNEQFF

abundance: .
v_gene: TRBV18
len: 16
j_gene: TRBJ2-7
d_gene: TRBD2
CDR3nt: TGTGCCAGCTCACCGTGGACTAGCGGGATCGGATACGAGCAGTACTTC
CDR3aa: CASSPWTSGIGYEQYF

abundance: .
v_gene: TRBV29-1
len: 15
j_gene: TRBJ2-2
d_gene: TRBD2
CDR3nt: TGCAGCGTTGATGGAGCGGGGGTCGGCACCGGGGAGCTGTTTTTT
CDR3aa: CSVDGAGVGTGELFF

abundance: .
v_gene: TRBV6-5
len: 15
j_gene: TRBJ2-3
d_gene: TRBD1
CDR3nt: TGTGCCAGCAGGGAAAGGACAGGGAGCACAGATACGCAGTATTTT
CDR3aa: CASRERTGSTDTQYF

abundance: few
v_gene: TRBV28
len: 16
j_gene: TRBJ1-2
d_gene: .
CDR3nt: TGTGCCAGCAGTAAATGGGGTTTGGGGGCGCAGGAGGGCTACACCTTC
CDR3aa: CASSKWGLGAQEGYTF

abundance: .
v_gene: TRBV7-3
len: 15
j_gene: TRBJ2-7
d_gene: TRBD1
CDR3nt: TGTGCCAGCAGCTTAAGATCAGGGGGCATAGACGAGCAGTACTTC
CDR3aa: CASSLRSGGIDEQYF

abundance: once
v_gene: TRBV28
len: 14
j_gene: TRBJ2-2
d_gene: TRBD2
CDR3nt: TGTGCCAGCCGGGAGGTAGTCAACACCGGGGAGCTGTTTTTT
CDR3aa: CASREVVNTGELFF

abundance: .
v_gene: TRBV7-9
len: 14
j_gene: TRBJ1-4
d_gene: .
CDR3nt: TGTGCCAGCAGCTTAGCAGGGTGGGGCGAAAAACTGTTTTTT
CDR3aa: CASSLAGWGEKLFF

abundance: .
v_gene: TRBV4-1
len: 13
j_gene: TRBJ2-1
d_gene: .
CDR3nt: TGCGCCAGCAGCCAAGATCCGAGCAGTGAGCAGTTCTTC
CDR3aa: CASSQDPSSEQFF

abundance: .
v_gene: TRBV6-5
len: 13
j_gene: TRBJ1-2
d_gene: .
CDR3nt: TGTGCCAGCAGTTACCCGCGTGGACGTGGCTACACCTTC
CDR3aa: CASSYPRGRGYTF

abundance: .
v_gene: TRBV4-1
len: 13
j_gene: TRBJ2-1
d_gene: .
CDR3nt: TGCGCCAGCAGCCAGCCAAGGGGGGATGAGCAGTTCTTC
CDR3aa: CASSQPRGDEQFF

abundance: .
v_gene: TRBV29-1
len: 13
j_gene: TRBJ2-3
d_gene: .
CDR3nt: TGCAGCGTTGAAAGAGGGATGGTAGATACGCAGTATTTT
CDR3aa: CSVERGMVDTQYF

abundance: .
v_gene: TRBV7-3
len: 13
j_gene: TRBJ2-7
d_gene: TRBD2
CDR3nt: TGTGCCAGCAGCTTTTATCGGGAGGAAGAGCAGTACTTC
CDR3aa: CASSFYREEEQYF

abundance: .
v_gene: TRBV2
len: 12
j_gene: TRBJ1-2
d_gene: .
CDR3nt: TGTGCCAGCAGCCCGGGGCTCTATGGCTACACCTTC
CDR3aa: CASSPGLYGYTF

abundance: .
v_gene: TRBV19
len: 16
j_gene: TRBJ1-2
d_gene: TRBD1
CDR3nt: TGTGCCAGTAGTATCGCCTCAGGGGGCGCCTACTATGGCTACACCTTC
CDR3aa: CASSIASGGAYYGYTF

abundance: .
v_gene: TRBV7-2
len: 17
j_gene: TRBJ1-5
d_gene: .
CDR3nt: TGTGCCAGCAGCTTATGGGGCGGGGTCGATAGCAATCAGCCCCAGCATTTT
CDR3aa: CASSLWGGVDSNQPQHF